Each of the 4 T cell receptor beta chains below was sequenced from the same sample in a study of CD8 T cells in ankylosing spondylitis. Study outcomes and limitations: A motif in TCR beta, a set of roughly eight highly homologous variants, appeared characteristic of ankylosing spondylitis blood.

Each CDR3 protein gets one entry after TCRdb re-called the 5' RACE reads with MiXCR. The table includes some 840,000 distinct CDR3 sequences, roughly 10% detected once. These receptors have no identified antigens. The sequenced sample was blood, either unsorted or a sorted T cell fraction (not recorded which). These receptors all come from a male donor with ankylosing spondylitis.

V gene TRBV5-5 combines with J gene TRBJ2-5, with no clear D. The germline CDR1 and CDR2 sequences are SGHKS and YYEKEE (reference sequence). V dropped 2 bases and J dropped 1 base, with 9 bases sitting between them. The CDR3 is 14 residues long. The CDR3 region is CASSLTPIQETQYF. The CDR3 DNA reads TGTGCCAGCAGCTTAACACCAATCCAAGAGACCCAGTACTTC.

The table lists this clonotype with many counts. The chain uses TRBV7-2 and TRBJ1-1; D is unresolved. The length of the CDR3 is 17 residues. Germline CDR1 reads SGHTA; CDR2 reads FQGNSA. V was shortened by 5 bases and J by 0 bases, with 19 bases between the two germline ends. CDR3 nucleotides: TGTGCCAGCAGCCCCAGACGGCATCTTTCCATGAACACTGAAGCTTTCTTT. This gives the protein CASSPRRHLSMNTEAFF.

This chain links TRBV24-1 with TRBJ2-3, with D perhaps matching TRBD1 (5 bases). Germline assignment: CDR1 KGHDR and CDR2 SFDVKD. V gave up 9 bases and J gave up 2 bases, with 14 bases separating them. The CDR3 loop spans 14 amino acids. CDR3 DNA sequence: TGTGCCACCGGATCTAGACAGTTCACAGATACGCAGTATTTT. Protein: CATGSRQFTDTQYF.

The J gene is TRBJ2-2, the V gene TRBV6-1; no reliable D call. Germline V gene lookup returns CDR1 MNHNS and CDR2 SASEGT. V lost 11 bases and J lost 3, with 13 bases in between. CDR3 length: 13 residues. DNA of the CDR3: TGTGCCGCGACTTTTCAGGACACCGGGGAGCTGTTTTTT. Its protein is CAATFQDTGELFF.